The 17 T cell receptor beta chains below come from one sample, sequenced in a study of T-cell reconstitution after alpha-beta-depleted transplantation in children. A TCRbeta library incorporating unique molecular identifiers was prepared. TCRdb fed the PCR reads into MiXCR, producing one record per CDR3 protein. The sample lists about 640,000 distinct CDR3 sequences; 10% to 15% were seen once. Here the sequenced sample was PBMCs, mostly from graft donor cells, taken 360 days after TCRalphabeta/CD19-depleted stem cell transplant. These receptors all come from a male patient between 5 and 17 years old who had a stem cell transplant for acute myeloid leukemia, so the T cells may come from the graft donor.

A few counts support this clonotype. The chain uses TRBV6-1 and TRBJ1-1; D might be TRBD1 (5 bases). The CDR3 is made up of 13 amino acids. Germline loops: CDR1 MNHNS, CDR2 SASEGT. V was pared by 6 bases and J by 7 bases, with 15 bases between. The CDR3 region has the DNA TGTGCCAGCAGCGCGATTGGGGGGTTTGAAGCTTTCTTT. Its translation: CASSAIGGFEAFF.

This clonotype appeared once. The chain links TRBV15 to TRBJ2-7; tentatively, D is TRBD1 (6 bases). Germline V gene lookup returns CDR1 LNHNV and CDR2 YYDKDF (reference sequence). The CDR3 is made up of 15 amino acids. The CDR3 bases are TGTGTCTCAGCAGAGTGGGGGACATTCAGGTACGAGCAGTACTTC. It specifies CVSAEWGTFRYEQYF.

The chain couples TRBV28 to TRBJ2-7; 9 bases agree with TRBD1. The V gene's germline CDR1 is MDHEN and CDR2 SYDVKM. V trimming: 7 bases; J trimming: 2 bases; junction bases outside the gene matches: 12. The CDR3 loop spans 16 amino acids. The CDR3 DNA reads TGTGCCAGCACCCTCCCCGGGACAGGGCAAGCCTACGAGCAGTACTTC. Translating it yields CASTLPGTGQAYEQYF.

This chain uses TRBV5-1 with TRBJ2-2; 7 nucleotides align to TRBD1. The germline gives CDR1 SGHRS, CDR2 YFSETQ. CDR3 length: 16 residues. The junction had 10 bases not matched to a gene; V was cut back by 2 bases and J by 6 bases. This CDR3 reads CASSLTGQPRSGELFF. CDR3 sequence (DNA): TGCGCCAGCAGCTTAACGGGACAGCCTCGTTCCGGGGAGCTGTTTTTT.

The rearrangement uses TRBV14 and TRBJ2-5, with 10 bases fitting TRBD2. Germline V gives CDR1 SGHDN, CDR2 FVKESK. V lost 2 bases and J lost 3; bases outside the gene matches: 12. This CDR3 spans 18 amino acids. The CDR3 protein is CASSQRFRWLAGEETQYF. In DNA, the CDR3 is TGTGCCAGCAGCCAAAGGTTCCGGTGGCTAGCGGGAGAAGAGACCCAGTACTTC.

This clonotype occurred a few times. The J gene is TRBJ2-1, the V gene TRBV29-1; tentative D call: TRBD2 (5 bases). V lost 4 bases and J 7 bases, leaving 14 bases between the germline ends. Germline CDR1 is SQVTM and CDR2 is ANQGSEA. This CDR3 has 13 residues. In DNA, the CDR3 is TGCAGCGTTGCTCTAGCCGCCGGGAATGAGCAGTTCTTC. It codes for CSVALAAGNEQFF.

The V call is TRBV20-1, the J call TRBJ2-1; D is undetermined. This CDR3 is 15 amino acids long. Per the germline V gene, CDR1 is DFQATT and CDR2 is SNEGSKA (reference sequence). The ends were cut back, 2 bases at V and 0 bases at J, with 11 bases in the middle. The CDR3 DNA sequence: TGCAGTGCTAGAACAGCGCCAAGCTCCTACAATGAGCAGTTCTTC. Translated: CSARTAPSSYNEQFF.

This clonotype was observed a handful of times. The rearrangement links TRBV4-3 to TRBJ2-2; a possible D gene is TRBD1 (5 bases). The germline gives CDR1 LGHNA, CDR2 YSLEER. The CDR3 is made up of 15 amino acids. The V end lost 0 bases, the J end lost 3 bases, and 8 bases lay between the germline ends. The CDR3 is CASSQDQGYTGELFF. The CDR3 DNA reads TGCGCCAGCAGCCAAGATCAGGGTTACACCGGGGAGCTGTTTTTT.

This rearrangement joins TRBV5-1 to TRBJ2-1; possibly TRBD2 for D (7 bases). Trimming pared 0 bases from V and 4 bases from J, leaving 17 bases between. CDR1 is SGHRS and CDR2 is YFSETQ in the germline V gene. The CDR3 length is 17 residues. The CDR3 coding sequence is TGCGCCAGCAGCTTGGTATGGGGGCTAGCGGCGTACAATGAGCAGTTCTTC. Its protein is CASSLVWGLAAYNEQFF. The whole variable domain, filled in from reference TRBV5-1 and TRBJ2-1, reads KAGVTQTPRYLIKTRGQQVTLSCSPISGHRSVSWYQQTPGQGLQFLFEYFSETQRNKGNFPGRFSGRQFSNSRSEMNVSTLELGDSALYLCASSLVWGLAAYNEQFFGPGTRLTVL.

A note on this clonotype: A much larger clone differs by one base, so this may be a read error. This chain uses TRBV27 with TRBJ2-7, with 8 bases fitting TRBD2. CDR3 length: 16 amino acids. Germline lookup yields CDR1 MNHEY and CDR2 SMNVEV (reference sequence). V lost 2 bases to trimming and J lost 5 bases; unmatched junction nucleotides: 11. The CDR3 DNA follows: TGTGCCAGCAGTTTAGGGCGGGGGGCCACCTACAACGAGCAGTACTTC. The encoded protein is CASSLGRGATYNEQYF.

V usage is TRBV9 and J usage is TRBJ2-6; D is undetermined. This CDR3 is built from 19 residues. The V end lost 0 bases, the J end lost 1 base, and 17 bases lay between the germline ends. The germline V gene has CDR1 SGDLS and CDR2 YYNGEE. The CDR3 loop is CASSVGLWMYHSGANVLTF. DNA for the CDR3: TGTGCCAGCAGCGTAGGGTTGTGGATGTACCATTCTGGGGCCAACGTCCTGACTTTC.

Notes on this clonotype: Relative to the germline gene, one junction end is altered; a read error may explain this. The gene calls are TRBV2 and TRBJ1-6; 9 bases match TRBD1. In germline, CDR1 is SNHLY, CDR2 FYNNEI. This CDR3 contains 15 residues. The CDR3 loop is CASREDRGINSPLHF. The CDR3 DNA follows: TGTGCCAGCAGGGAAGACAGGGGGATTAATTCACCCCTCCACTTT.

This clonotype was recorded at least ten times. This rearrangement joins TRBV20-1 to TRBJ2-7; 12 bases are shared with TRBD2. The CDR3 spans 15 residues. The germline V gene encodes CDR1 DFQATT and CDR2 SNEGSKA (reference sequence). The ends lost 3 bases at V and 9 bases at J; junction bases unmatched: 12. The CDR3 DNA is TGCAGTGCTAGCCTGCAGACTAGCGGGAGCGAGGGGCAGTACTTC. It yields the protein CSASLQTSGSEGQYF.

This clonotype was seen only a few times. The V and J genes are TRBV12-3 or TRBV12-4 and TRBJ2-2, with D possibly TRBD2 on 7 matching bases. V was shortened by 1 base and J by 5 bases, with 17 bases between the two germline ends. The CDR3 has 17 amino acids. The DNA of the CDR3 is TGTGCCAGCAGTTTAGTTCGTGCGGGGGCAGGGACCGGGGAGCTGTTTTTT. Its translation: CASSLVRAGAGTGELFF.

The chain combines TRBV15 with TRBJ2-4; TRBD1 matches at 11 bases. Germline loops: CDR1 LNHNV, CDR2 YYDKDF (reference sequence). V was clipped by 5 bases and J by 7 bases; unmatched bases: 7. The CDR3 has 15 amino acids. Here the CDR3 reads CATSHSGTGGNIQYF. As DNA, the CDR3 is TGTGCCACCAGCCATTCCGGGACAGGGGGGAACATTCAGTACTTC.

The chain employs TRBV30 and TRBJ2-1; D perhaps matches TRBD2 (6 bases). The CDR3 runs to 16 residues. Germline loops: CDR1 GTSNPN, CDR2 SVGIG (reference sequence). The V end was cut by 2 bases, the J end by 4 bases, with 18 bases between. In DNA, the CDR3 is TGTGCCTGGAGTAGAATTGGGGACTCCCCTTACAATGAGCAGTTCTTC. It translates to CAWSRIGDSPYNEQFF.

J is TRBJ2-2 and V is TRBV9; TRBD2 agrees at 8 bases. V shed 0 bases and J 3 bases; nucleotides not matched to a gene: 4. The germline gives CDR1 SGDLS, CDR2 YYNGEE. The CDR3 totals 16 residues. The CDR3 here is CASSVALAGYTGELFF. CDR3 coding DNA: TGTGCCAGCAGCGTAGCCCTAGCGGGTTACACCGGGGAGCTGTTTTTT.